The clone carrying this TCR beta chain is a singleton in its sample. TCRdb's copy holds only in-frame clones and misses some; the assay was immunoSEQ multiplex PCR. This table has some 410,000 clones, roughly 90% appearing once. The CDR3 length is 17 residues. Germline CDR1 is KGHSH and CDR2 is LQKENI. Trimming pared 5 bases from V and 0 bases from J, leaving 17 bases between. Treatment reported: 15 to 20 received Ad26.COV2.S at low or high dose, single or two shots; several received placebo; per-sample allocation not given. At day 63 after the first vaccine or placebo injection, samples were drawn. The data were taken from a study of Ad26.COV2.S vaccination and SARS-CoV-2 variants.

The sequencing used peripheral blood, collected in a trial of Ad26.COV2.S vaccine versus placebo. The V call is TRBV18, the J call TRBJ1-5; D might be TRBD1 (5 bases). The sequence came from a person between 18 and 59 years old who received the Ad26.COV2.S COVID-19 vaccine or a placebo. The CDR3, as DNA: TGTGCCAGCTCAAGGGGCGCAGGAGACAGTAGCAATCAGCCCCAGCATTTT. Translation gives CASSRGAGDSSNQPQHF.